What follows are 20 T cell receptor beta chains derived from one specimen sequenced in a study of T cell repertoires in cytomegalovirus infection. TCRdb processed the reads anew with MiXCR; each CDR3 protein has one entry. Found here are tens of thousands of distinct CDR3 sequences, 20% of them singletons; the top ten hold approximately 68%. Antigen specificity for these receptors is unknown. The sequences come from CD8+ T cells from cultured PBMCs, collected from culture after CMV antigen stimulation. These receptors originate from a human donor in good health (CMV status not recorded). Some clones in this sample may be carry-over from other donors' samples.

The rearrangement links TRBV6-1 to TRBJ1-1; 7 nucleotides align to TRBD1. The CDR3 loop spans 15 amino acids. Germline CDR1 is MNHNS and CDR2 is SASEGT. V trimming: 2 bases; J trimming: 5 bases; junction bases outside the gene matches: 8. CDR3 coding DNA: TGTGCCAGCAGTGAATCTCGACAGGGATGGACTGAAGCTTTCTTT. The encoded protein is CASSESRQGWTEAFF.

This clonotype was detected only once. J is TRBJ2-3 and V is TRBV30; TRBD1 matches 9 bases. Germline V gene data show CDR1 as GTSNPN and CDR2 as SVGIG (reference sequence). CDR3 length equals 17 residues. The junction had 17 bases not matched to a gene; V was cut back by 4 bases and J by 6 bases. CDR3 nucleotides: TGTGCCTGGATGGGGACAGGGAGCCCCCCGCCCATTGATACGCAGTATTTT. This sequence encodes CAWMGTGSPPPIDTQYF.

This clonotype appeared a few times. The chain combines TRBV6-1 with TRBJ1-2; 8 nucleotides line up with TRBD1. The V gene end was trimmed by 7 bases and the J gene end by 5 bases; junction bases not matched to a gene: 21. In germline, CDR1 is MNHNS, CDR2 SASEGT. The CDR3 extends over 18 amino acids. CDR3 amino acids: CASTTPWDRHFRGYGYTF. The CDR3 DNA follows: TGTGCCAGCACCACACCCTGGGACAGGCATTTTCGGGGGTATGGCTACACCTTC.

The table lists this clonotype with a few counts. The chain carries TRBV7-9 and TRBJ1-1; 7 bases agree with TRBD1. This CDR3 has 13 residues. The germline V gene has CDR1 SEHNR and CDR2 FQNEAQ (reference sequence). J gave up 6 bases and V 7 bases, and 8 bases lay outside the gene matches. The CDR3 here is CASTLGTAAEAFF. For the CDR3, the DNA is TGTGCCAGCACCCTCGGGACAGCGGCTGAAGCTTTCTTT.

This rearrangement joins TRBV7-9 to TRBJ1-4; D is perhaps TRBD1 (5 bases). Trimming removed 3 bases at V and 7 bases at J, with 12 bases between. This CDR3 spans 14 amino acids. Per germline, CDR1 SEHNR and CDR2 FQNEAQ (reference sequence). CDR3 residues: CASSFGGTGEKLFF. The CDR3 DNA sequence: TGTGCCAGCAGCTTCGGTGGAACAGGTGAAAAACTGTTTTTT.

The J gene is TRBJ1-2, the V gene TRBV7-6; 10 nucleotides align to TRBD1. V lost 2 bases, J lost 4 bases, and 7 bases stayed unmatched. Per the germline V gene, CDR1 is SGHVS and CDR2 is FNYEAQ. The CDR3 has 16 amino acids. The CDR3 DNA reads as TGTGCCAGCAGCTTATATCGGGACAGGGGTGGCTATGGCTACACCTTC. Its protein product is CASSLYRDRGGYGYTF.

This chain joins TRBV7-8 and TRBJ1-1; the D gene is possibly TRBD1 (5 bases). The germline V gene encodes CDR1 SGHVS and CDR2 FQNEAQ. The V and J ends lost 8 bases and 0 bases respectively, with 10 bases between them. CDR3 length equals 13 residues. DNA of the CDR3: TGTGCCAGCGGGGGACGGCTGAACACTGAAGCTTTCTTT. Translation: CASGGRLNTEAFF.

This clonotype appeared a few times. The chain is built from TRBV7-9 and TRBJ2-3; D is unresolved. This CDR3 is built from 13 residues. V gave up 5 bases and J gave up 5 bases, with 11 bases separating them. CDR1 SEHNR and CDR2 FQNEAQ come from the germline V gene (reference sequence). The CDR3 nucleotides are TGTGCCAGCAGCACCGTCTCGGTAGATACGCAGTATTTT. Translation gives CASSTVSVDTQYF.

The chain couples TRBV6-5 to TRBJ2-7; 10 bases map to TRBD1. The junction had 9 bases not matched to a gene; V was cut back by 5 bases and J by 5 bases. The CDR3 spans 15 residues. In germline, CDR1 is MNHEY, CDR2 SVGAGI. The CDR3: CASSERQGARDEQYF. CDR3 bases: TGTGCCAGCAGTGAGAGACAGGGGGCCCGCGACGAGCAGTACTTC.

This clonotype has more than one count but fewer than ten. The chain has TRBV19 and TRBJ1-2; 7 bases align to TRBD1. CDR1 LNHDA and CDR2 SQIVND come from the germline V gene (reference sequence). This CDR3 contains 14 residues. With V trimmed by 2 bases and J by 2 bases, 2 bases remained unmatched. The CDR3 DNA is TGTGCCAGTAGTATATGGGACAGCAACTATGGCTACACCTTC. This gives the protein CASSIWDSNYGYTF.

Only a few counts were recorded for this clonotype. The rearrangement joins TRBV6-2 or TRBV6-3 to TRBJ1-1; a possible D gene is TRBD1 (5 bases). Between the trimmed V and J ends, which lost 6 bases and 1 base, there was a span of 12 bases. The CDR3 totals 14 residues. Germline loops: CDR1 MNHEY, CDR2 SVGEGT. Written as DNA, the CDR3 is TGTGCCAGCAGAGGACAAGACCAGAACACTGAAGCTTTCTTT. Its translation: CASRGQDQNTEAFF.

This clonotype came up many times. V gene TRBV6-2 or TRBV6-3 combines with J gene TRBJ2-7, with D perhaps given as TRBD1 or TRBD2 (5 bases each). The V and J ends lost 5 bases and 0 bases respectively, with 14 bases between them. The CDR3 length is 15 residues. The germline V gene encodes CDR1 MNHEY and CDR2 SVGEGT. The CDR3 DNA is TGTGCCAGCAGTGGGTCCGGGACGGTCTCCTACGAGCAGTACTTC. It encodes CASSGSGTVSYEQYF.

With regard to this clonotype: A junction boundary mismatches the germline segment, possibly from a read error. V usage is TRBV7-7 and J usage is TRBJ2-1, with D tentatively TRBD1 or TRBD2 (5 bases each). This CDR3 is 17 amino acids long. The V gene's germline CDR1 is SSHAT and CDR2 FNYEAQ (reference sequence). The CDR3 DNA follows: TGTGCTAGCAGCTTGCGCGAGGGGTATAGCTCCTACAATGAGCAGTTCTTC. The encoded protein is CASSLREGYSSYNEQFF.

The rearrangement joins TRBV15 to TRBJ2-1; no firm D call. The CDR3 is 17 amino acids. From germline, CDR1 is LNHNV and CDR2 YYDKDF (reference sequence). Trimming removed 0 bases from V and 0 bases from J, with 12 bases in between. The CDR3 nucleotides read TGTGCCACCAGCAGAGAATCGAGACATCACTCCTACAATGAGCAGTTCTTC. Translating gives CATSRESRHHSYNEQFF.

The chain is built from TRBV7-2 and TRBJ1-6, with TRBD1 matching 11 bases. The CDR3 has 15 residues. CDR1 and CDR2 from the germline V gene are SGHTA and FQGNSA. V gave up 2 bases and J gave up 8 bases; unmatched junction bases: 2. CDR3 DNA sequence: TGTGCCAGCAGCTTAAGGGACAGGGGGTATTCACCCCTCCACTTT. It is translated as CASSLRDRGYSPLHF.

The chain has TRBV2 and TRBJ2-5; no definite D call. Germline CDR1 and CDR2: SNHLY and FYNNEI. Trimming left V 8 bases short and J 5 bases short, with 12 bases between. The length of the CDR3 is 12 residues. The CDR3 reads CASRASRETQYF. The CDR3 nucleotides read TGTGCCAGCCGGGCCTCCAGGGAGACCCAGTACTTC.

The rearrangement links TRBV19 to TRBJ2-1, with TRBD2 matching 10 bases. The CDR3 runs 20 residues. Germline CDR1 LNHDA, CDR2 SQIVND (reference sequence). Trimming took 5 bases from V and 8 from J; bases not matched to a gene: 24. The CDR3 region has the DNA TGTGCCAGTAGTCCCGGGACCGCTCCGGTAGGAGCGGGGGGGCGGTATGAGCAGTTCTTC. The encoded protein is CASSPGTAPVGAGGRYEQFF.

In this sample, this clonotype turned up a few times. The CDR3 DNA sequence: TGTGCCAGCAGTTCCGGACAGAATCCTTACGAGCAGTACTTC. Residues: CASSSGQNPYEQYF. The rearrangement joins TRBV12-3 or TRBV12-4 to TRBJ2-7; TRBD1 might be the D (6 bases). Trimming removed 4 bases from V and 4 bases from J, with 14 bases in between. CDR3 length: 14 residues.

This sequence joins TRBV7-2 and TRBJ1-1; no reliable D call. Germline V gene sequence: CDR1 SGHTA, CDR2 FQGNSA. The CDR3 consists of 12 residues. Trimming stripped 10 bases from V and 3 bases from J, with 12 bases between. This CDR3 reads CATSRGYTEAFF. Here the CDR3 DNA reads TGTGCCACCTCGCGAGGCTACACTGAAGCTTTCTTT. The entire variable domain, with the rest obtained from reference TRBV7-2 and TRBJ1-1, is as follows: GAGVSQSPSNKVTEKGKDVELRCDPISGHTALYWYRQSLGQGLEFLIYFQGNSAPDKSGLPSDRFSAERTGGSVSTLTIQRTQQEDSAVYLCATSRGYTEAFFGQGTRLTVV.

There are a few counts of this clonotype. The chain employs TRBV12-5 and TRBJ1-1; D unclear. CDR1 and CDR2 (germline): LGHNT, FRNRAP. Trimming took 6 bases from V and 5 from J, leaving 19 bases between them. This CDR3 comprises 15 residues. The CDR3 DNA follows: TGTGCTAGTGGGATATCGACTAATACGGGGACTGAAGCTTTCTTT. It is translated as CASGISTNTGTEAFF.